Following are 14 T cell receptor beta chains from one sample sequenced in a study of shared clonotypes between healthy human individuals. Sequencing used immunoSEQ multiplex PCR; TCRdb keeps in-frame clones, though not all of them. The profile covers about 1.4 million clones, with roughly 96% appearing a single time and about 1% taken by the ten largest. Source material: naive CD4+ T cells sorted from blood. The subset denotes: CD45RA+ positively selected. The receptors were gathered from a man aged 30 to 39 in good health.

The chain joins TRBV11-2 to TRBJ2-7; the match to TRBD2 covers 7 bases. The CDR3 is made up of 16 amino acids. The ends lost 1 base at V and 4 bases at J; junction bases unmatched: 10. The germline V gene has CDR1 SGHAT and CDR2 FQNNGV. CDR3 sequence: CASSLVPQRDRYEQYF. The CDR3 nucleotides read TGTGCCAGCAGCTTAGTCCCTCAGCGGGACCGATACGAGCAGTACTTC.

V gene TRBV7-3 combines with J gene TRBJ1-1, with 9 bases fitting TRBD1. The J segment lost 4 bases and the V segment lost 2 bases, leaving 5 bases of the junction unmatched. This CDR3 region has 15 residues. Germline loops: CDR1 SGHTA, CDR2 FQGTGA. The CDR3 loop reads CASSLGPTGGTEAFF. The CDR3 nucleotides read TGTGCCAGCAGCTTAGGCCCGACAGGGGGCACTGAAGCTTTCTTT.

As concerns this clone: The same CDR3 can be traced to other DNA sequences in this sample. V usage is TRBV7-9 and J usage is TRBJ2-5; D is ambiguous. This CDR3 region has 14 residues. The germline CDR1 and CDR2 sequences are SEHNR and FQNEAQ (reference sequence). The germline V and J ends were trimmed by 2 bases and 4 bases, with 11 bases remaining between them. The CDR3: CASSLTRVGETQYF. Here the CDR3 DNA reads TGTGCCAGCAGCTTAACAAGGGTGGGAGAGACCCAGTACTTC.

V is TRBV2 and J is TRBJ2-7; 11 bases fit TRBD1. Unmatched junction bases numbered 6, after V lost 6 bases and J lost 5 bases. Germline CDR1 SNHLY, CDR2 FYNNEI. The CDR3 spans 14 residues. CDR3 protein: CASRKRTGGDEQYF. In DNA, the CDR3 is TGTGCCAGCAGAAAAAGGACAGGGGGCGACGAGCAGTACTTC.

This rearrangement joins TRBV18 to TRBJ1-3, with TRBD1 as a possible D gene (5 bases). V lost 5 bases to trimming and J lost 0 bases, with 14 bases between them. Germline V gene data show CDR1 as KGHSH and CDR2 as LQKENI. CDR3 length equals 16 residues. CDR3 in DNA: TGTGCCAGCTCAATGGGACCGACCAGCTCTGGAAACACCATATATTTT. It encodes CASSMGPTSSGNTIYF. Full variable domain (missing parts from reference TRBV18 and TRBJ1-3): NAGVMQNPRHLVRRRGQEARLRCSPMKGHSHVYWYRQLPEEGLKFMVYLQKENIIDESGMPKERFSAEFPKEGPSILRIQQVVRGDSAAYFCASSMGPTSSGNTIYFGEGSWLTVV.

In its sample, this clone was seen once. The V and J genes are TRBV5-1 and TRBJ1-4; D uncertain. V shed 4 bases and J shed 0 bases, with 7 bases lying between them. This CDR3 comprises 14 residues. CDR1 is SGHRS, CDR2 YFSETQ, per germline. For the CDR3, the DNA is TGCGCCAGCAGCGACGGTTCAACTAATGAAAAACTGTTTTTT. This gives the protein CASSDGSTNEKLFF.

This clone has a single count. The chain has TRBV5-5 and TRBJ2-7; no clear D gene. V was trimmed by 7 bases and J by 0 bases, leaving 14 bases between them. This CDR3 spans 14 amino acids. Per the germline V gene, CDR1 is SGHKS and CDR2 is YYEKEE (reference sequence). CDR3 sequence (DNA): TGTGCCAGCCGCCGGGTAGGTAGCTCCTACGAGCAGTACTTC. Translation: CASRRVGSSYEQYF.

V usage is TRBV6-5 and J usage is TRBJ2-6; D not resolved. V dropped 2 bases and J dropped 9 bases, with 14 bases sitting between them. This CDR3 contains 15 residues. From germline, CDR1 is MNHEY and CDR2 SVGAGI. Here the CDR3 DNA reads TGTGCCAGCAGTTACACGGGCATACCGGGCAACGTCCTGACTTTC. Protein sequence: CASSYTGIPGNVLTF.

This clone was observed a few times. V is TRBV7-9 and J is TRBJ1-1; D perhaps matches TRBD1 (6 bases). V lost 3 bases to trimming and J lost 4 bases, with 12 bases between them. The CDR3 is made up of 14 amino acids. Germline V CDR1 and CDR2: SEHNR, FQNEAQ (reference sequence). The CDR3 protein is CASSFLGAGTEAFF. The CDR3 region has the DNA TGTGCCAGCAGCTTTTTGGGGGCGGGCACTGAAGCTTTCTTT.

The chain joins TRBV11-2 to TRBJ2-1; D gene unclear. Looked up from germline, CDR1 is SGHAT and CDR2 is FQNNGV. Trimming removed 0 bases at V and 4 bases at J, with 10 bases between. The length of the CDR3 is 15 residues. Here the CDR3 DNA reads TGTGCCAGCAGCTTAGATCCGGACCAATACAATGAGCAGTTCTTC. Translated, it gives CASSLDPDQYNEQFF.

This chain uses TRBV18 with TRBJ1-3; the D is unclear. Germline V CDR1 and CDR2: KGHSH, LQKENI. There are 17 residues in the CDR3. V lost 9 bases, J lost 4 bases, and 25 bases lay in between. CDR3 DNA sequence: TGTGCCAGTTCAACCTTGACGGGAACCACCGCCGGAAACACCATATATTTT. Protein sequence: CASSTLTGTTAGNTIYF.

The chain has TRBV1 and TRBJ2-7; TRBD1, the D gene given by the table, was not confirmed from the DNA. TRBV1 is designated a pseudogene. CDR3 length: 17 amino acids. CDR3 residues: CTSSQGNMGAANYEQYF. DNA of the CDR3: TGCACCAGCAGCCAAGGCAACATGGGGGCTGCCAACTACGAGCAGTACTTC.

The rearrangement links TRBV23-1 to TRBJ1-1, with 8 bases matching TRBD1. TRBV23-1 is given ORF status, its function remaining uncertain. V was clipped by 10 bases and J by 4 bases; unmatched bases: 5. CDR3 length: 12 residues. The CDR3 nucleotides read TGCGCCAACAACAGGGGGACCACTGAAGCTTTCTTT. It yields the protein CANNRGTTEAFF.

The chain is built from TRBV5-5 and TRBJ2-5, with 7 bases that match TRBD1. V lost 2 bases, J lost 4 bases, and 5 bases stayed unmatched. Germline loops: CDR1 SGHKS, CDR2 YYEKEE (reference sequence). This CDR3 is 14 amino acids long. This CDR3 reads CASSLLGGGETQYF. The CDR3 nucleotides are TGTGCCAGCAGCTTATTAGGGGGCGGAGAGACCCAGTACTTC.